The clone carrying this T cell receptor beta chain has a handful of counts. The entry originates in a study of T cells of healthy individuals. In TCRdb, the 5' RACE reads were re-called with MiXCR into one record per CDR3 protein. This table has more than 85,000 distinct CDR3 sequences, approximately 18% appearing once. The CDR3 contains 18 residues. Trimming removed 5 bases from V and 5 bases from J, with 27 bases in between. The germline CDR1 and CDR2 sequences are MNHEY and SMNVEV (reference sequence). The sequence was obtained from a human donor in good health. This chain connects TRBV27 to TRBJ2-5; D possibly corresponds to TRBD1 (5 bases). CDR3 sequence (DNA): TGTGCCAGCAGTCCGCCCCGGCAGGGCTGGGGAACCCAGGAGACCCAGTACTTC. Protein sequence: CASSPPRQGWGTQETQYF.